These 17 T cell receptor beta chains were all obtained from the same sample, sequenced in a study of T-cell memory formation after mild COVID-19. Using its own MiXCR run on the 5' RACE reads, TCRdb lists one record per CDR3 protein. The sample includes 150,000 to 200,000 distinct CDR3 sequences, over 20% of them seen just once. Sequenced sample: PBMCs or a T cell subset sorted from them (not recorded which). The source of these receptors is an adult woman who had mild COVID-19 (a few samples of this study predate the infection). Cell type and time point are not known.

V and J are TRBV20-1 and TRBJ2-5, with 7 positions matching TRBD2. After removal of 3 bases from V and 4 bases from J, the junction contained 5 bases not matched to a gene. There are 13 residues in the CDR3. Germline V gene data show CDR1 as DFQATT and CDR2 as SNEGSKA (reference sequence). The CDR3 is CSARLAEAETQYF. In DNA, the CDR3 is TGCAGTGCTAGGCTAGCGGAGGCAGAGACCCAGTACTTC.

The V gene is TRBV19, the J gene TRBJ2-3; 10 bases map to TRBD1. With V trimmed by 6 bases and J by 4 bases, 7 bases remained unmatched. The CDR3 consists of 15 residues. Germline assignment: CDR1 LNHDA and CDR2 SQIVND (reference sequence). The CDR3 loop is CASSADRGLADTQYF. CDR3 DNA: TGTGCCAGTAGCGCTGACAGGGGGCTTGCAGATACGCAGTATTTT. Complete variable domain (other parts from reference TRBV19 and TRBJ2-3): DGGITQSPKYLFRKEGQNVTLSCEQNLNHDAMYWYRQDPGQGLRLIYYSQIVNDFQKGDIAEGYSVSREKKESFPLTVTSAQKNPTAFYLCASSADRGLADTQYFGPGTRLTVL.

The chain joins TRBV12-3 or TRBV12-4 to TRBJ2-5; 15 bases line up with TRBD2. V shed 6 bases and J 4 bases; nucleotides not matched to a gene: 6. The CDR3 is 16 residues long. The CDR3 here is CASSPGTSGGLETQYF. CDR3 nucleotide sequence: TGTGCCAGCAGCCCTGGGACTAGCGGGGGGTTAGAGACCCAGTACTTC.

This clonotype was seen a handful of times. This rearrangement joins TRBV4-1 to TRBJ2-7; possible D gene TRBD1, 6 bases. The germline CDR1 and CDR2 sequences are MGHRA and YSYEKL. This CDR3 region has 14 residues. Trimming shortened V by 0 bases and J by 3 bases, and 9 bases separated the two germline ends. CDR3 sequence (DNA): TGCGCCAGCAGCCAAGATCGAGGGGGCTACGAGCAGTACTTC. Translating gives CASSQDRGGYEQYF.

This clonotype has just a few counts. The chain links TRBV19 to TRBJ2-7; weak D call: TRBD1 (5 bases). From germline, CDR1 is LNHDA and CDR2 SQIVND (reference sequence). V lost 4 bases and J 3 bases, leaving 13 bases between the germline ends. The CDR3 spans 14 residues. CDR3 sequence (DNA): TGTGCCAGTAGTACCTCCATCCAGGGCTACGAGCAGTACTTC. Its protein is CASSTSIQGYEQYF.

The chain recombines TRBV30 with TRBJ1-6; D remains ambiguous. Germline V gives CDR1 GTSNPN, CDR2 SVGIG (reference sequence). The ends were cut back, 3 bases at V and 11 bases at J, with 11 bases in the middle. The CDR3 covers 12 residues. The CDR3 loop reads CAWRNRIAPLHF. CDR3 nucleotides: TGTGCCTGGAGGAACAGAATCGCACCCCTCCACTTT. The whole variable domain, remainder taken from reference TRBV30 and TRBJ1-6, is SQTIHQWPATLVQPVGSPLSLECTVEGTSNPNLYWYRQAAGRGLQLLFYSVGIGQISSEVPQNLSASRPQDRQFILSSKKLLLSDSGFYLCAWRNRIAPLHFGNGTRLTVT.

The genes are TRBV12-3 or TRBV12-4 and TRBJ1-5; possible D gene TRBD1, 6 bases. Trimming removed 6 bases at V and 3 bases at J, with 12 bases between. CDR3 length equals 14 residues. CDR3 residues: CASSPTGFNQPQHF. CDR3 bases: TGTGCCAGCAGCCCAACAGGGTTCAATCAGCCCCAGCATTTT.

The V call is TRBV6-5, the J call TRBJ2-1; possible D gene TRBD1, 5 bases. CDR3 length equals 15 residues. Germline assignment: CDR1 MNHEY and CDR2 SVGAGI. V shed 1 base and J shed 7 bases, with 14 bases lying between them. Here the CDR3 reads CASSYFGGAPNEQFF. The CDR3 coding sequence is TGTGCCAGCAGTTACTTCGGTGGGGCCCCGAATGAGCAGTTCTTC.

The chain joins TRBV5-6 to TRBJ2-3; TRBD1 aligns across 7 bases. CDR3 length equals 15 residues. CDR1 SGHDT and CDR2 YYEEEE come from the germline V gene. After removal of 2 bases from V and 2 bases from J, the junction contained 5 bases not matched to a gene. The CDR3, as DNA: TGTGCCAGCAGCTTCGGGACAGACGTCACAGATACGCAGTATTTT. This encodes CASSFGTDVTDTQYF. The complete variable domain, with remaining parts taken from reference TRBV5-6 and TRBJ2-3, reads DAGVTQSPTHLIKTRGQQVTLRCSPKSGHDTVSWYQQALGQGPQFIFQYYEEEERQRGNFPDRFSGHQFPNYSSELNVNALLLGDSALYLCASSFGTDVTDTQYFGPGTRLTVL.

The V gene is TRBV5-6, the J gene TRBJ2-2; D tentatively reads TRBD1 or TRBD2 (5 bases each). V lost 0 bases and J lost 2, with 17 bases in between. The CDR3 has 18 amino acids. The germline CDR1 and CDR2 sequences are SGHDT and YYEEEE. The CDR3 DNA is TGTGCCAGCAGCTTGGATGAGAAGAGGGGCGTTAACACCGGGGAGCTGTTTTTT. It is translated as CASSLDEKRGVNTGELFF.

This clonotype showed up just a few times. The CDR3 here is CAISPPTRETQYF. The CDR3 coding sequence is TGTGCCATCAGTCCTCCGACCCGGGAGACCCAGTACTTC. The V gene is TRBV10-3, the J gene TRBJ2-5; D is uncertain. The CDR3 totals 13 residues. Germline CDR1 is ENHRY and CDR2 is SYGVKD. The V end was cut by 5 bases, the J end by 5 bases, with 12 bases between.

This clonotype was counted only a few times. V and J are TRBV7-9 and TRBJ1-6; D unresolved. The CDR3 spans 17 residues. Germline V gives CDR1 SEHNR, CDR2 FQNEAQ (reference sequence). With 1 base removed from V and 7 bases from J, the gap between germline ends came to 17 bases. The CDR3 sequence: CASSLGGFGGRNSPLHF. Here the CDR3 DNA reads TGTGCCAGCAGCTTAGGGGGATTTGGAGGACGAAATTCACCCCTCCACTTT. Filled out from reference TRBV7-9 and TRBJ1-6, the complete variable domain reads DTGVSQNPRHKITKRGQNVTFRCDPISEHNRLYWYRQTLGQGPEFLTYFQNEAQLEKSRLLSDRFSAERPKGSFSTLEIQRTEQGDSAMYLCASSLGGFGGRNSPLHFGNGTRLTVT.

This chain joins TRBV15 and TRBJ2-3; D may be TRBD2 (6 bases). The germline V gene encodes CDR1 LNHNV and CDR2 YYDKDF (reference sequence). Trimming shortened V by 0 bases and J by 1 base, and 11 bases separated the two germline ends. CDR3 length: 16 residues. This CDR3 is CATSRESGEGTDTQYF. The DNA of the CDR3 is TGTGCCACCAGCAGAGAGTCGGGAGAGGGCACAGATACGCAGTATTTT.

This chain uses TRBV2 with TRBJ1-1; a weak D match, TRBD1 (5 bases). The CDR3 runs 12 residues. Looked up from germline, CDR1 is SNHLY and CDR2 is FYNNEI. Trimming cost V 6 bases and J 4 bases, with 9 bases left between them. The CDR3 here is CASRGTGTEAFF. The CDR3 DNA reads TGTGCCAGCAGGGGGACGGGCACTGAAGCTTTCTTT.

The chain links TRBV4-2 to TRBJ2-3, with TRBD2 identical over 10 bases. CDR3 length: 18 amino acids. V shed 0 bases and J 8 bases; nucleotides not matched to a gene: 14. Per germline, CDR1 LGHNA and CDR2 YNFKEQ. In DNA form, the CDR3 reads TGTGCCAGCAGCCAAGATCGTCCAGCCAGCGGGGGGGCCAGTACGCAGTATTTT. Protein: CASSQDRPASGGASTQYF.

This clonotype has ten or more counts. The chain carries TRBV9 and TRBJ2-7, with D perhaps TRBD1 (7 bases). CDR1 is SGDLS, CDR2 YYNGEE, per germline. The CDR3 consists of 15 residues. V lost 4 bases to trimming and J lost 2 bases, with 16 bases between them. The CDR3 here is CASSSAGGRAYEQYF. DNA for the CDR3: TGTGCCAGCAGCAGCGCAGGGGGGCGCGCCTACGAGCAGTACTTC.

This sequence joins TRBV7-8 and TRBJ2-1; 10 bases agree with TRBD2. CDR1 and CDR2 from the germline V gene are SGHVS and FQNEAQ. With V trimmed by 1 base and J by 7 bases, 7 bases remained unmatched. The CDR3 spans 16 residues. For the CDR3, the DNA is TGTGCCAGCAGCTTAGAGATGGCTAGCGGGAGTAATGAGCAGTTCTTC. This gives the protein CASSLEMASGSNEQFF.